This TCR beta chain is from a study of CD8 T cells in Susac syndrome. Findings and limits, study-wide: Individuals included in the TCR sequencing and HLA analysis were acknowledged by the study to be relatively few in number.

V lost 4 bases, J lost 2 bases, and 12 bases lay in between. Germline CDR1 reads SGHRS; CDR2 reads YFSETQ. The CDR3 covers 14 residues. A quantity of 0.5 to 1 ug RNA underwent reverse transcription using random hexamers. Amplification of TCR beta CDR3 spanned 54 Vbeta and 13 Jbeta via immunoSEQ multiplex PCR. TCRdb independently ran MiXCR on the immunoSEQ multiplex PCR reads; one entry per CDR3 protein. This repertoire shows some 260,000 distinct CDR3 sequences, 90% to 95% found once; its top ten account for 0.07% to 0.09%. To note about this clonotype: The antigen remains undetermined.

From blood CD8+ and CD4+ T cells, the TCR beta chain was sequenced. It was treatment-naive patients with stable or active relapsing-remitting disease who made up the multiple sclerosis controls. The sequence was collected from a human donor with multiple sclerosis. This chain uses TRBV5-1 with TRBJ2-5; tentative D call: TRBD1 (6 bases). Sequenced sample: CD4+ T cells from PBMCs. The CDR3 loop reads CASSVNRAQETQYF. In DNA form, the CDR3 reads TGCGCCAGCAGCGTAAACAGGGCACAAGAGACCCAGTACTTC.